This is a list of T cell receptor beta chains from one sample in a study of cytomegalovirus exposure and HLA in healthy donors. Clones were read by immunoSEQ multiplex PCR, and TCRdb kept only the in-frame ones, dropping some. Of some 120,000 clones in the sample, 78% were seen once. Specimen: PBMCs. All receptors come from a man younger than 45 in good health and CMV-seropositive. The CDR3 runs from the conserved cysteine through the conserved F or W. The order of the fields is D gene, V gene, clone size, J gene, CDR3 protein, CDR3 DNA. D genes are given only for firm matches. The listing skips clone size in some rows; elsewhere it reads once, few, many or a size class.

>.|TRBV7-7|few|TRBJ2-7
CASSLEQNEQYF
TGTGCCAGCAGCTTAGAACAGAACGAGCAGTACTTC
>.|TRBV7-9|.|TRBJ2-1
CASTGDSLNEQFF
TGTGCCAGCACGGGGGACTCCCTAAATGAGCAGTTCTTC
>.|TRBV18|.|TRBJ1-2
CASSPVSGFGYGYTF
TGTGCCAGCTCACCCGTTAGCGGGTTTGGCTATGGCTACACCTTC
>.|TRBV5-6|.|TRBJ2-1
CASAWEKEQFF
TGTGCCAGTGCATGGGAGAAGGAGCAGTTCTTC
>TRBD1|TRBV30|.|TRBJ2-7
CAWSTGTGLSYEQYF
TGTGCCTGGAGTACCGGGACAGGGCTTTCCTACGAGCAGTACTTC
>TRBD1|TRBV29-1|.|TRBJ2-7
CSVVGDRGTYEQYF
TGCAGCGTTGTAGGGGACAGGGGAACCTACGAGCAGTACTTC
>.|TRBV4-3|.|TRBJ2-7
CASSQDGEYEQYF
TGCGCCAGCAGCCAAGACGGTGAATACGAGCAGTACTTC
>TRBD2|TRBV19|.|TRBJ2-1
CASSGLAYATEQFF
TGTGCCAGCTCCGGACTAGCCTACGCGACTGAGCAGTTCTTC
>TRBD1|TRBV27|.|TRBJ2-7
CASSALWTGASYEQYF
TGTGCCAGCAGTGCCCTGTGGACAGGGGCATCCTACGAGCAGTACTTC
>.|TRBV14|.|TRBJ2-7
CASSQGWRLGYEQYF
TGTGCCAGCAGCCAAGGATGGCGTCTAGGCTACGAGCAGTACTTC
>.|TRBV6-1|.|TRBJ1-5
CASTLAGSSQPQHF
TGTGCCAGCACCCTAGCGGGCAGTTCTCAGCCCCAGCATTTT
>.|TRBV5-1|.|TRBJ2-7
CASSFNPYTNEQYF
TGCGCCAGCAGCTTCAATCCGTACACTAATGAGCAGTACTTC
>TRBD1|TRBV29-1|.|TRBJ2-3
CSARQGGTDTQYF
TGCAGCGCACGACAGGGTGGCACAGATACGCAGTATTTT
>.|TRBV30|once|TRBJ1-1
CAWIQTNTEAFF
TGTGCCTGGATACAGACGAACACTGAAGCTTTCTTT
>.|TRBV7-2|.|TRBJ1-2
CASSLERNYGYTF
TGTGCCAGCAGCTTAGAACGGAACTATGGCTACACCTTC
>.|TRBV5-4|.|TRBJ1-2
CASSPTGSGYTF
TGTGCCAGCAGCCCGACAGGTAGTGGCTACACCTTC
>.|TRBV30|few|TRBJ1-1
CAWLPYRVAFF
TGTGCCTGGTTGCCTTACAGGGTGGCTTTCTTT
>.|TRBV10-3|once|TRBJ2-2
CAISDRGAPTGELFF
TGTGCCATCAGTGATCGGGGGGCGCCCACCGGGGAGCTGTTTTTT
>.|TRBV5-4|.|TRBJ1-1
CASSPDRLEAFF
TGTGCCAGCAGTCCGGATCGACTCGAAGCTTTCTTT
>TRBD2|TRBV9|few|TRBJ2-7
CASSVAPSGFYEQYF
TGTGCCAGCAGCGTAGCGCCTAGCGGATTCTACGAGCAGTACTTC
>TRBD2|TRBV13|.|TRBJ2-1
CASSASGSELYNEQFF
TGTGCCAGCAGCGCGAGCGGGAGCGAGCTTTACAATGAGCAGTTCTTC
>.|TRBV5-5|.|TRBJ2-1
CAGWGGPGNEQFF
TGTGCCGGATGGGGGGGGCCTGGGAATGAGCAGTTCTTC
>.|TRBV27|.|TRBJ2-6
CASSPKGWGSGANVLTF
TGTGCCAGCAGCCCTAAGGGGTGGGGATCTGGGGCCAACGTCCTGACTTTC
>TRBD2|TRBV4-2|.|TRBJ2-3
CASSQGAGGLHTDTQYF
TGTGCCAGCAGCCAAGGGGCGGGAGGGCTCCACACAGATACGCAGTATTTT
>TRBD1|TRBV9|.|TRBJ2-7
CASSVGGTGVYYEQYF
TGTGCCAGCAGCGTAGGGGGGACAGGGGTATACTACGAGCAGTACTTC
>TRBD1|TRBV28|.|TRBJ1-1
CASSLWDRGTEAFF
TGTGCCAGCAGTTTATGGGACAGGGGCACTGAAGCTTTCTTT
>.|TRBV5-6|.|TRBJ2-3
CASSLVTPSTDTQYF
TGTGCCAGCAGCTTAGTGACACCTAGCACAGATACGCAGTATTTT
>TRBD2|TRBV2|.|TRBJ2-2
CASSAQRGGGRELFF
TGTGCCAGCAGTGCCCAGCGGGGGGGTGGAAGGGAGCTGTTTTTT
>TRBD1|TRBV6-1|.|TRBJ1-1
CASIYRGSTEAFF
TGTGCCAGCATTTACAGGGGAAGCACTGAAGCTTTCTTT
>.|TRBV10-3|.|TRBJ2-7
CAISGAPGSSSYEQYF
TGTGCCATCAGTGGAGCTCCCGGGTCCAGCTCCTACGAGCAGTACTTC
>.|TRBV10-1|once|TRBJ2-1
CASSLWEIILCPDYNEQFF
TGCGCCAGCAGTCTGTGGGAGATTATTCTTTGTCCCGACTACAATGAGCAGTTCTTC
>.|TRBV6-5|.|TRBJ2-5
CASSSAGLQETQYF
TGTGCCAGCAGTTCTGCAGGACTGCAAGAGACCCAGTACTTC
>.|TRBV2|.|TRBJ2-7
CASSQGTGRYEQYF
TGTGCCAGCAGCCAGGGGACGGGAAGATACGAGCAGTACTTC
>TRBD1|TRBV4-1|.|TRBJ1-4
CASSQVRDRGGEKLFF
TGCGCCAGCAGCCAAGTTAGGGACAGGGGGGGTGAAAAACTGTTTTTT
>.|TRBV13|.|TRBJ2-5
CASSDTTGRETQYF
TGTGCCAGCAGCGATACTACGGGGAGAGAGACCCAGTACTTC